Presented here are 30 T cell receptor beta chains from one specimen sequenced in a study of OX40 agonist ivuxolimab in advanced cancers. Assay used: immunoSEQ multiplex PCR; TCRdb lists only in-frame clones, some missing. Here the sample spans tens of thousands of clones, roughly 84% being singletons. The sample here was CD4+ or CD8+ T cells sorted from blood, taken in a trial of the OX40 agonist ivuxolimab. These receptors were collected from an adult with an advanced solid tumor such as melanoma, head and neck, liver or kidney cancer.

The chain employs TRBV27 and TRBJ1-1; TRBD1 agrees at 8 bases. Germline loops: CDR1 MNHEY, CDR2 SMNVEV (reference sequence). There are 14 residues in the CDR3. With 4 bases clipped from V and 11 bases from J, the junction kept 12 bases outside the gene matches. The CDR3 spells CASSSDRVGFEAFF. The CDR3, as DNA: TGTGCCAGCAGTTCGGACAGGGTTGGTTTCGAGGCTTTCTTT.

This clone was observed once. The chain uses TRBV4-2 and TRBJ1-6; no reliable D call. Trimming stripped 0 bases from V and 6 bases from J, with 9 bases between. The CDR3 spans 15 residues. Germline CDR1 LGHNA, CDR2 YNFKEQ. CDR3 nucleotide sequence: TGTGCCAGCAGCCAAGAGCGGCAGTTTAATTCACCCCTCCACTTT. Protein: CASSQERQFNSPLHF.

This clone came up a few times. This chain connects TRBV11-2 to TRBJ1-1, with TRBD1 matching 8 bases. V shed 3 bases and J 8 bases; nucleotides not matched to a gene: 5. The CDR3 covers 13 residues. The germline CDR1 and CDR2 sequences are SGHAT and FQNNGV. CDR3 region: CASSFSQGAEAFF. The CDR3 bases are TGTGCCAGCAGCTTTAGTCAGGGGGCAGAAGCTTTCTTT.

This chain joins TRBV27 and TRBJ2-3, with 9 bases identical to TRBD1. Germline V gene lookup returns CDR1 MNHEY and CDR2 SMNVEV (reference sequence). CDR3 length: 16 residues. V lost 5 bases and J lost 3; bases outside the gene matches: 9. Written as DNA, the CDR3 is TGTGCCAGCAGTCACACAGGGGGCGGGCGGACAGATACGCAGTATTTT. Amino acids: CASSHTGGGRTDTQYF.

This rearrangement joins TRBV7-2 to TRBJ1-1, with a tentative D call TRBD1 (6 bases). The CDR3 has 15 amino acids. Trimming shortened V by 5 bases and J by 4 bases, and 17 bases separated the two germline ends. The V gene's germline CDR1 is SGHTA and CDR2 FQGNSA. In DNA, the CDR3 is TGTGCCAGCAGCGCTGGGAGGGCAGGGGTCACTGAAGCTTTCTTT. Protein: CASSAGRAGVTEAFF.

The rearrangement links TRBV27 to TRBJ2-3, with a tentative D call TRBD2 (6 bases). CDR1 is MNHEY and CDR2 is SMNVEV in the germline V gene (reference sequence). Trimming shortened V by 7 bases and J by 0 bases, and 23 bases separated the two germline ends. This CDR3 comprises 18 residues. CDR3 sequence: CASTNEFGGIGSTDTQYF. The CDR3 bases are TGTGCCAGCACCAATGAATTTGGGGGGATCGGGAGCACAGATACGCAGTATTTT.

The chain combines TRBV18 with TRBJ2-1; 10 nucleotides line up with TRBD1. This CDR3 spans 17 amino acids. Germline V lookup: CDR1 KGHSH, CDR2 LQKENI. The V segment lost 3 bases and the J segment 3 bases; nucleotides outside the gene matches: 8. In DNA form, the CDR3 reads TGTGCCAGCTCACCCAATATAGGACAGGGGGACTACAATGAGCAGTTCTTC. Protein: CASSPNIGQGDYNEQFF.

This chain connects TRBV7-2 to TRBJ1-6, with TRBD1 matching over 7 bases. CDR1 SGHTA and CDR2 FQGNSA come from the germline V gene. The CDR3 is 14 amino acids. With V trimmed by 5 bases and J by 6 bases, 4 bases remained unmatched. CDR3 region: CASSQGQPNSPLHF. In DNA form, the CDR3 reads TGTGCCAGCAGCCAGGGACAGCCTAATTCACCCCTCCACTTT.

The chain couples TRBV9 to TRBJ2-7; TRBD1 or TRBD2 may be the D gene (5 bases each). CDR1 and CDR2 from the germline V gene are SGDLS and YYNGEE. This CDR3 is 13 amino acids long. Trimming left V 2 bases short and J 5 bases short, with 11 bases between. The CDR3 spells CASSVVGTDEQYF. CDR3 nucleotide sequence: TGTGCCAGCAGCGTGGTAGGGACCGACGAGCAGTACTTC.

The chain links TRBV6-1 to TRBJ1-2; TRBD1 is a possible D gene (6 bases). The germline gives CDR1 MNHNS, CDR2 SASEGT. CDR3 length: 14 amino acids. The V gene lost 1 base and the J gene lost 4 bases, with 10 bases spanning the gap. The CDR3: CASSEVPGAYGYTF. The CDR3 coding sequence is TGTGCCAGCAGTGAAGTTCCAGGGGCCTATGGCTACACCTTC.

Here the CDR3 DNA reads TGCGCCACCAAAACCGGGGCCTCTAATGAAAAACTGTTTTTT. It yields the protein CATKTGASNEKLFF. The chain recombines TRBV5-1 with TRBJ1-4; a possible D gene is TRBD1 (5 bases). The CDR3 sequence is 14 residues long. Trimming took 9 bases from V and 3 from J, leaving 15 bases between them. The germline V gene encodes CDR1 SGHRS and CDR2 YFSETQ.

This sequence joins TRBV5-4 and TRBJ1-4; D is unclear. The CDR3 length is 17 residues. The germline V gene encodes CDR1 SGHNT and CDR2 YYREEE (reference sequence). The V end was cut by 0 bases, the J end by 0 bases, with 12 bases between. In DNA form, the CDR3 reads TGTGCCAGCAGCTTGGTACGGGGTCCAACAACTAATGAAAAACTGTTTTTT. This encodes CASSLVRGPTTNEKLFF. The full variable domain, its missing parts supplied by reference TRBV5-4 and TRBJ1-4, is ETGVTQSPTHLIKTRGQQVTLRCSSQSGHNTVSWYQQALGQGPQFIFQYYREEENGRGNFPPRFSGLQFPNYSSELNVNALELDDSALYLCASSLVRGPTTNEKLFFGSGTQLSVL.

Remarks on this clone: This sample also contains other DNA sequences that code for the same CDR3. The CDR3: CASSLVPGPGELFF. CDR3 nucleotides: TGCGCCAGCAGCTTGGTGCCAGGTCCCGGGGAGCTGTTTTTT. The chain has TRBV5-1 and TRBJ2-2; D gene unclear. The CDR3 is made up of 14 amino acids. V was pared by 0 bases and J by 6 bases, with 9 bases between. Per the germline V gene, CDR1 is SGHRS and CDR2 is YFSETQ.

The rearrangement joins TRBV28 to TRBJ2-1; 8 bases are shared with TRBD2. The J segment lost 1 base and the V segment lost 0 bases, leaving 8 bases of the junction unmatched. The CDR3 totals 18 residues. CDR1 is MDHEN, CDR2 SYDVKM, per germline. The CDR3 reads CASSLWITSGFSYNEQFF. In DNA form, the CDR3 reads TGTGCCAGCAGTTTATGGATAACTAGCGGCTTTTCCTACAATGAGCAGTTCTTC.

In its sample, this clone was seen a few times. The chain is built from TRBV7-8 and TRBJ1-1; D is perhaps TRBD1 (5 bases). The CDR3 consists of 16 residues. The germline V gene encodes CDR1 SGHVS and CDR2 FQNEAQ. V was clipped by 7 bases and J by 6 bases, with 24 bases between them. DNA for the CDR3: TGTGCCAGCACCTGGACACTAGCCGGGGTGGTCCCTGAAGCTTTCTTT. As protein: CASTWTLAGVVPEAFF. Complete variable domain (other parts from reference TRBV7-8 and TRBJ1-1): GAGVSQSPRYKVAKRGQDVALRCDPISGHVSLFWYQQALGQGPEFLTYFQNEAQLDKSGLPSDRFFAERPEGSVSTLKIQRTQQEDSAVYLCASTWTLAGVVPEAFFGQGTRLTVV.

The chain uses TRBV21-1 and TRBJ2-7; no DNA check was done on the table's D call, TRBD1. TRBV21-1 is listed as a pseudogene. The CDR3 has 13 amino acids. CDR3 in DNA: TGTGCCAGCAAGAGACACCTCTCCTACGAGCAGTACGTC. Protein: CASKRHLSYEQYV.

The chain uses TRBV6-5 and TRBJ1-2, with a weak D call TRBD1 (6 bases). The CDR3 is made up of 15 amino acids. CDR1 is MNHEY and CDR2 is SVGAGI in the germline V gene. With 4 bases removed from V and 8 bases from J, the gap between germline ends came to 20 bases. CDR3 in amino acids: CASSSTPQTGNGYTF. The CDR3 region has the DNA TGTGCCAGCAGTTCGACCCCCCAGACAGGAAACGGCTACACCTTC.

The V gene is TRBV28, the J gene TRBJ2-5; possible D gene TRBD2, 5 bases. Germline V CDR1 and CDR2: MDHEN, SYDVKM. The CDR3 spans 12 residues. The V and J ends lost 4 bases and 7 bases respectively, with 10 bases between them. The CDR3 DNA is TGTGCCAGCAGTTACGTAGAGGGGACCCAGTACTTC. Its translation: CASSYVEGTQYF.

The chain is built from TRBV6-4 and TRBJ1-4; D not certain. V lost 7 bases to trimming and J lost 7 bases, with 13 bases between them. Germline V gene data show CDR1 as MRHNA and CDR2 as SNTAGT. The CDR3 is 13 amino acids. The CDR3 loop reads CASTIRSGEKLFF. The CDR3 coding sequence is TGTGCCAGCACCATCCGGAGTGGTGAAAAACTGTTTTTT.

The chain recombines TRBV19 with TRBJ1-6; TRBD1 matches at 8 bases. The CDR3 consists of 16 residues. Trimming took 6 bases from V and 6 from J; bases not matched to a gene: 10. Germline CDR1 is LNHDA and CDR2 is SQIVND (reference sequence). CDR3 protein: CASSDDRGRSNSPLHF. DNA of the CDR3: TGTGCCAGTAGCGATGACAGGGGACGATCTAATTCACCCCTCCACTTT.

The V gene is TRBV27, the J gene TRBJ2-2; TRBD1 or TRBD2 may be the D gene (5 bases each). There are 14 residues in the CDR3. Per the germline V gene, CDR1 is MNHEY and CDR2 is SMNVEV (reference sequence). Between the trimmed V and J ends, which lost 3 bases and 5 bases, there was a span of 10 bases. CDR3 residues: CASSFERGTGELFF. The CDR3 bases are TGTGCCAGCAGTTTTGAGAGGGGTACCGGGGAGCTGTTTTTT.

This clone was detected only once. The V gene is TRBV28, the J gene TRBJ2-7, with TRBD1 matching over 9 bases. The V gene's germline CDR1 is MDHEN and CDR2 SYDVKM. The length of the CDR3 is 16 residues. With 4 bases clipped from V and 2 bases from J, the junction kept 9 bases outside the gene matches. The DNA of the CDR3 is TGTGCCAGCAGTTCAACCGGATGGGACAGGGCCTACGAGCAGTACTTC. Protein sequence: CASSSTGWDRAYEQYF.

The rearrangement uses TRBV7-7 and TRBJ2-2; D remains unclear. Germline CDR1 SSHAT, CDR2 FNYEAQ (reference sequence). The germline V and J ends were trimmed by 7 bases and 0 bases, with 9 bases remaining between them. The CDR3 runs to 14 residues. CDR3 bases: TGTGCCAGCACCCTAGGTTCGAACACCGGGGAGCTGTTTTTT. Amino acids: CASTLGSNTGELFF.

CDR3 sequence: CASSEGGWSGDADTQYF. The CDR3 coding sequence is TGTGCCAGCAGTGAAGGGGGTTGGAGCGGGGACGCAGATACGCAGTATTTT. J is TRBJ2-3 and V is TRBV6-1, with 7 bases identical to TRBD2. Germline assignment: CDR1 MNHNS and CDR2 SASEGT. The V gene end was trimmed by 1 base and the J gene end by 4 bases; junction bases not matched to a gene: 11. CDR3 length: 17 amino acids.

The chain joins TRBV2 to TRBJ1-5, with a weak D call TRBD1 (5 bases). V lost 7 bases to trimming and J lost 4 bases, with 17 bases between them. The V gene's germline CDR1 is SNHLY and CDR2 FYNNEI. CDR3 size: 15 residues. As DNA, the CDR3 is TGTGCCAGCACCTCCAACCGGGGCTCTAATCAGCCCCAGCATTTT. It translates to CASTSNRGSNQPQHF.

The CDR3 region is CASSSQGTEAFF. As DNA, the CDR3 is TGTGCCAGCAGTTCACAGGGCACTGAAGCTTTCTTT. The gene calls are TRBV7-2 and TRBJ1-1; D is perhaps TRBD1 (6 bases). Trimming removed 6 bases at V and 4 bases at J, with 9 bases between. CDR3 size: 12 residues. CDR1 and CDR2 from the germline V gene are SGHTA and FQGNSA.

The chain uses TRBV5-6 and TRBJ1-4, with 9 bases lining up with TRBD1. The V segment lost 3 bases and the J segment 2 bases; nucleotides outside the gene matches: 5. The germline CDR1 and CDR2 sequences are SGHDT and YYEEEE. The CDR3 covers 16 residues. As DNA, the CDR3 is TGTGCCAGCAGCTGGACAGGGGTAGGCACTAATGAAAAACTGTTTTTT. Its protein is CASSWTGVGTNEKLFF.

This clone was recorded only once. This rearrangement joins TRBV7-3 to TRBJ2-2; D may correspond to TRBD1 or TRBD2 (6 bases each). The CDR3 has 15 amino acids. V dropped 2 bases and J dropped 6 bases, with 13 bases sitting between them. Germline loops: CDR1 SGHTA, CDR2 FQGTGA. CDR3 coding DNA: TGTGCCAGCAGCTTAGACGGGGGCTGGCCCGGGGAGCTGTTTTTT. Protein product: CASSLDGGWPGELFF.

J is TRBJ1-4 and V is TRBV18, with D possibly TRBD1 on 6 matching bases. Trimming removed 3 bases from V and 2 bases from J, with 10 bases in between. Germline V gene sequence: CDR1 KGHSH, CDR2 LQKENI. The CDR3 contains 15 residues. The CDR3, as DNA: TGTGCCAGCTCACCGGACAGATCGACTAATGAAAAACTGTTTTTT. Translation: CASSPDRSTNEKLFF.

V is TRBV27 and J is TRBJ1-2; no reliable D call. The germline CDR1 and CDR2 sequences are MNHEY and SMNVEV (reference sequence). This CDR3 has 14 amino acids. The V gene lost 2 bases and the J gene lost 1 base, with 8 bases spanning the gap. The CDR3 is CASSLRLGNYGYTF. CDR3 sequence (DNA): TGTGCCAGCAGTTTAAGGTTAGGTAACTATGGCTACACCTTC.